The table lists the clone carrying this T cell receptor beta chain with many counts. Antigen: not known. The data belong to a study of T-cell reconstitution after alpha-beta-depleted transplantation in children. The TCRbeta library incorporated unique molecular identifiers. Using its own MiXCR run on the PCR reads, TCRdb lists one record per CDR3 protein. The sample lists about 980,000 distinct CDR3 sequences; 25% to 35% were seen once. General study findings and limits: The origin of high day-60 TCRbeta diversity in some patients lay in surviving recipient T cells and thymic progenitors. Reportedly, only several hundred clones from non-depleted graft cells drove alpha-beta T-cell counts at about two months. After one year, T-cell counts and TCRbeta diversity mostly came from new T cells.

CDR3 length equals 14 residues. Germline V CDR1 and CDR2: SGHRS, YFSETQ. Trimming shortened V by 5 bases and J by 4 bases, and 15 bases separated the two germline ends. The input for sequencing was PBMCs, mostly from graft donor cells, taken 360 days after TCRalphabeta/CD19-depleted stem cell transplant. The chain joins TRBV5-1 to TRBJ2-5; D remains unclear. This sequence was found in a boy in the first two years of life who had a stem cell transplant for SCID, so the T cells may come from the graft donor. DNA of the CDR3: TGCGCCAGCAGAATGAAGGGCGTAGGAGAGACCCAGTACTTC. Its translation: CASRMKGVGETQYF.